The 29 T cell receptor beta chains reported below all come from one sample, sequenced in a study of blood T cell repertoires in COVID-19. Generated by immunoSEQ multiplex PCR, the TCRdb table keeps only in-frame clones and is missing some. The sample carries more than 450,000 clones, 75% to 90% recorded once. Sequences were obtained from PBMCs or T cells enriched from blood (not recorded which). The origin of the receptors is a woman younger than 35 who had recovered from COVID-19.

J is TRBJ2-7 and V is TRBV9; 7 bases are shared with TRBD1. The germline V gene has CDR1 SGDLS and CDR2 YYNGEE. With V trimmed by 0 bases and J by 3 bases, 24 bases remained unmatched. This CDR3 is built from 21 residues. The CDR3 DNA reads TGTGCCAGCAGCGTAGACGGTGGGGCAAGGGGGCTTCCCCCAATATTCTACGAGCAGTACTTC. Encoded protein: CASSVDGGARGLPPIFYEQYF.

V gene TRBV11-2 combines with J gene TRBJ1-2, with D unclear. CDR1 is SGHAT, CDR2 FQNNGV, per germline. This CDR3 contains 12 residues. Trimming left V 3 bases short and J 4 bases short, with 6 bases between. The CDR3 nucleotides are TGTGCCAGCAGCTTCAACAGCTATGGCTACACCTTC. Translated, it gives CASSFNSYGYTF.

The chain recombines TRBV7-2 with TRBJ1-2, with D possibly being TRBD1 (6 bases). Trimming took off 2 bases at V and 0 bases at J, with 13 bases between the two ends. The germline CDR1 and CDR2 sequences are SGHTA and FQGNSA. The CDR3 runs to 16 residues. The CDR3 loop reads CASSLTGSGANYGYTF. The CDR3 DNA reads as TGTGCCAGCAGCTTAACTGGGTCAGGGGCTAACTATGGCTACACCTTC.

This rearrangement joins TRBV5-1 to TRBJ1-3, with D maybe TRBD1 (6 bases). Germline CDR1 is SGHRS and CDR2 is YFSETQ. The ends were cut back, 4 bases at V and 0 bases at J, with 17 bases in the middle. The CDR3 extends over 17 amino acids. The DNA of the CDR3 is TGCGCCAGCAGCCTTAGGACAGCCGGCACCTCTGGAAACACCATATATTTT. Translated, it gives CASSLRTAGTSGNTIYF.

J is TRBJ2-2 and V is TRBV30; no clear D gene. The germline V gene encodes CDR1 GTSNPN and CDR2 SVGIG (reference sequence). CDR3 length: 14 residues. V lost 4 bases, J lost 1 base, and 10 bases lay in between. The CDR3, as DNA: TGTGCCTGGATAGTAGCCGAGAACACCGGGGAGCTGTTTTTT. Its translation is CAWIVAENTGELFF.

This rearrangement joins TRBV12-3 or TRBV12-4 to TRBJ2-4; 7 bases are shared with TRBD2. The CDR3 loop spans 13 amino acids. Unmatched junction bases numbered 4, after V lost 2 bases and J lost 9 bases. CDR3 amino acids: CASSLSGGGIQYF. The CDR3 DNA reads TGTGCCAGCAGTTTATCGGGGGGTGGCATTCAGTACTTC.

The chain is built from TRBV11-3 and TRBJ2-1; TRBD2 aligns across 9 bases. The germline V gene encodes CDR1 SGHNT and CDR2 YENEEA. V was clipped by 5 bases and J by 5 bases; unmatched bases: 10. This CDR3 has 16 residues. The CDR3 region is CASSPRSGGTNNEQFF. The CDR3 DNA follows: TGTGCCAGCAGCCCTCGGAGCGGGGGGACCAACAATGAGCAGTTCTTC.

This chain joins TRBV30 and TRBJ1-4; the D gene is possibly TRBD1 (6 bases). The CDR3 spans 14 residues. The V end lost 5 bases, the J end lost 8 bases, and 18 bases lay between the germline ends. Germline lookup yields CDR1 GTSNPN and CDR2 SVGIG (reference sequence). DNA of the CDR3: TGTGCCTGGGGTATACCAGGGGTGGCGGAAAAACTGTTTTTT. Residues: CAWGIPGVAEKLFF.

This clone was observed a handful of times. The chain combines TRBV5-4 with TRBJ2-1; TRBD2 is a possible D gene (5 bases). V was shortened by 3 bases and J by 6 bases, with 16 bases between the two germline ends. The V gene's germline CDR1 is SGHNT and CDR2 YYREEE (reference sequence). The CDR3 runs 15 residues. The CDR3 bases are TGTGCCAGCAGCTCGGAGTTAACTCGGGGCAATGAGCAGTTCTTC. Its translation: CASSSELTRGNEQFF.

V and J are TRBV28 and TRBJ1-4; perhaps TRBD1 as D (6 bases). Trimming removed 8 bases at V and 8 bases at J, with 15 bases between. CDR3 length equals 13 residues. CDR1 is MDHEN, CDR2 SYDVKM, per germline. The CDR3 nucleotides are TGTGCCAGCTCCCTAGGGGGTAGGGAAAAACTGTTTTTT. Its translation: CASSLGGREKLFF.

This chain joins TRBV19 and TRBJ1-5; 11 bases match TRBD1. Trimming removed 9 bases from V and 0 bases from J; junction bases left unmatched: 13. CDR3 length equals 18 residues. The germline CDR1 and CDR2 sequences are LNHDA and SQIVND (reference sequence). In nucleotides, the CDR3 is TGTGCCAGCCAATCAACGGACAGGGGGCCCTATAGCAATCAGCCCCAGCATTTT. It is translated as CASQSTDRGPYSNQPQHF.

The chain employs TRBV14 and TRBJ2-1; tentatively, D is TRBD1 (6 bases). Trimming cost V 0 bases and J 6 bases, with 9 bases left between them. This CDR3 is built from 14 residues. Looked up from germline, CDR1 is SGHDN and CDR2 is FVKESK. CDR3 loop: CASSQDGQPNEQFF. The CDR3 region has the DNA TGTGCCAGCAGCCAAGACGGACAGCCCAATGAGCAGTTCTTC.

V gene TRBV24-1 combines with J gene TRBJ2-1; 8 positions agree with TRBD2. The CDR3 loop spans 16 amino acids. V gave up 0 bases and J gave up 3 bases; unmatched junction bases: 3. Germline values: CDR1 KGHDR, CDR2 SFDVKD. CDR3 loop: CATSDLSSGDYNEQFF. CDR3 coding DNA: TGTGCCACCAGTGATTTGAGTAGCGGGGACTACAATGAGCAGTTCTTC.

The V call is TRBV27, the J call TRBJ1-5; possible D gene TRBD1, 5 bases. V lost 3 bases and J 3 bases, leaving 12 bases between the germline ends. Per germline, CDR1 MNHEY and CDR2 SMNVEV (reference sequence). CDR3 length: 15 residues. The CDR3 protein is CASSLGGFPNQPQHF. The CDR3 nucleotides are TGTGCCAGCAGTTTGGGGGGGTTCCCCAATCAGCCCCAGCATTTT.

This clone occurred once. The chain employs TRBV7-2 and TRBJ1-5; the match to TRBD1 covers 9 bases. J gave up 5 bases and V 5 bases, and 4 bases lay outside the gene matches. The CDR3 consists of 14 residues. The V gene's germline CDR1 is SGHTA and CDR2 FQGNSA. The CDR3 reads CASSPRTGDQPQHF. CDR3 nucleotide sequence: TGTGCCAGCAGCCCGAGGACAGGGGATCAGCCCCAGCATTTT.

The rearrangement joins TRBV6-5 to TRBJ1-2; TRBD1 aligns across 8 bases. The CDR3 contains 13 residues. Germline CDR1 is MNHEY and CDR2 is SVGAGI. V shed 5 bases and J 8 bases; nucleotides not matched to a gene: 7. CDR3 loop: CASSTRTGKGYTF. CDR3 nucleotides: TGTGCCAGCAGTACTCGGACAGGGAAAGGCTACACCTTC.

The rearrangement joins TRBV7-3 to TRBJ2-1; 10 bases are a match to TRBD2. Germline assignment: CDR1 SGHTA and CDR2 FQGTGA. This CDR3 has 15 residues. Losses at the gene ends were 5 bases for V and 3 bases for J; bases not matched to a gene: 4. The chain's CDR3 is CASSHQRGGYNEQFF. CDR3 sequence (DNA): TGTGCCAGCAGCCATCAGCGGGGGGGCTACAATGAGCAGTTCTTC.

The gene calls are TRBV6-5 and TRBJ2-3; 8 bases line up with TRBD2. Germline trimming cut 6 bases from V and 10 bases from J; bases unmatched to any gene: 6. The CDR3 length is 12 residues. Germline CDR1 is MNHEY and CDR2 is SVGAGI. CDR3: CASSLPGLAQYF. DNA for the CDR3: TGTGCCAGCAGCCTTCCGGGACTAGCGCAGTATTTT.

The rearrangement uses TRBV9 and TRBJ1-2; 7 positions match TRBD1. Germline V CDR1 and CDR2: SGDLS, YYNGEE. This CDR3 has 16 residues. V lost 3 bases, J lost 5 bases, and 13 bases stayed unmatched. The CDR3 loop reads CASSASHRDSSYGYTF. CDR3 nucleotide sequence: TGTGCCAGCAGCGCGAGCCATCGGGACAGTTCTTATGGCTACACCTTC.

The chain couples TRBV9 to TRBJ1-1; TRBD1 is a possible D gene (5 bases). The germline V and J ends were trimmed by 4 bases and 1 base, with 17 bases remaining between them. The germline V gene encodes CDR1 SGDLS and CDR2 YYNGEE. The CDR3 is 16 residues long. CDR3 coding DNA: TGTGCCAGCAGCCCGTATGTCACAGGCTCGAACACTGAAGCTTTCTTT. It encodes CASSPYVTGSNTEAFF.

The chain is built from TRBV12-3 or TRBV12-4 and TRBJ2-7; D might be TRBD2 (5 bases). The CDR3 length is 11 residues. V lost 3 bases and J 7 bases, leaving 7 bases between the germline ends. CDR3 coding DNA: TGTGCCAGCAGTTTGGCGGGTGAGCAGTACTTC. Its protein product is CASSLAGEQYF.

This clone appeared a single time. This sequence joins TRBV7-9 and TRBJ1-1; D is uncertain. The germline gives CDR1 SEHNR, CDR2 FQNEAQ (reference sequence). The CDR3 is made up of 16 amino acids. The germline V and J ends were trimmed by 0 bases and 0 bases, with 11 bases remaining between them. CDR3 amino acids: CASSLAEFKLNTEAFF. CDR3 DNA sequence: TGTGCCAGCAGCTTAGCCGAATTTAAGCTGAACACTGAAGCTTTCTTT.

This chain links TRBV11-3 with TRBJ1-2; D unclear. The CDR3 contains 16 residues. Trimming cost V 2 bases and J 2 bases, with 15 bases left between them. Germline loops: CDR1 SGHNT, CDR2 YENEEA. For the CDR3, the DNA is TGTGCCAGCAGCTTAAGGAGGCAGAACCTCAACTATGGCTACACCTTC. Its protein is CASSLRRQNLNYGYTF.

This clone has a handful of counts. The rearrangement links TRBV5-1 to TRBJ2-7; 12 bases line up with TRBD1. There are 14 residues in the CDR3. The J segment lost 5 bases and the V segment lost 3 bases, leaving 3 bases of the junction unmatched. Per the germline V gene, CDR1 is SGHRS and CDR2 is YFSETQ. This CDR3 reads CASSYGTGGDEQYF. The CDR3 DNA follows: TGCGCCAGCAGCTACGGGACAGGGGGCGACGAGCAGTACTTC.

J is TRBJ1-5 and V is TRBV5-6; D gene ambiguous. Germline assignment: CDR1 SGHDT and CDR2 YYEEEE. With 2 bases removed from V and 0 bases from J, the gap between germline ends came to 3 bases. CDR3 length equals 13 residues. The CDR3 reads CASSFHSNQPQHF. In nucleotides, the CDR3 is TGTGCCAGCAGCTTTCATAGCAATCAGCCCCAGCATTTT.

The V and J genes are TRBV6-1 and TRBJ1-3; 7 nucleotides agree with TRBD1. CDR3 length: 16 amino acids. J gave up 0 bases and V 3 bases, and 5 bases lay outside the gene matches. Looked up from germline, CDR1 is MNHNS and CDR2 is SASEGT. CDR3 sequence: CASSDQGDVSGNTIYF. The DNA for the CDR3 is TGTGCCAGCAGTGATCAGGGGGATGTCTCTGGAAACACCATATATTTT.

The chain is built from TRBV7-2 and TRBJ2-5, with 10 positions matching TRBD2. V lost 5 bases and J lost 3; bases outside the gene matches: 6. This CDR3 has 15 amino acids. Germline values: CDR1 SGHTA, CDR2 FQGNSA. CDR3 protein: CASSPPGLAKETQYF. DNA for the CDR3: TGTGCCAGCAGCCCTCCGGGACTAGCGAAAGAGACCCAGTACTTC.

As for this clone: The same CDR3 arises from other DNA sequences in this sample as well. The chain recombines TRBV5-4 with TRBJ2-5, with a possible D match to TRBD2 (5 bases). This CDR3 contains 14 residues. Per the germline V gene, CDR1 is SGHNT and CDR2 is YYREEE (reference sequence). Deletions cut 0 bases from V and 1 base from J, with 7 bases between. The CDR3 protein is CASSLAGTQETQYF. In DNA, the CDR3 is TGTGCCAGCAGCTTGGCGGGAACCCAAGAGACCCAGTACTTC.

This chain connects TRBV6-4 to TRBJ1-5, with 7 bases identical to TRBD1. CDR1 and CDR2 (germline): MRHNA, SNTAGT. This CDR3 comprises 17 residues. The V segment lost 4 bases and the J segment 0 bases; nucleotides outside the gene matches: 9. As DNA, the CDR3 is TGTGCCAGCAGTGTCCACAACAGGGGATATAGCAATCAGCCCCAGCATTTT. Its protein is CASSVHNRGYSNQPQHF.